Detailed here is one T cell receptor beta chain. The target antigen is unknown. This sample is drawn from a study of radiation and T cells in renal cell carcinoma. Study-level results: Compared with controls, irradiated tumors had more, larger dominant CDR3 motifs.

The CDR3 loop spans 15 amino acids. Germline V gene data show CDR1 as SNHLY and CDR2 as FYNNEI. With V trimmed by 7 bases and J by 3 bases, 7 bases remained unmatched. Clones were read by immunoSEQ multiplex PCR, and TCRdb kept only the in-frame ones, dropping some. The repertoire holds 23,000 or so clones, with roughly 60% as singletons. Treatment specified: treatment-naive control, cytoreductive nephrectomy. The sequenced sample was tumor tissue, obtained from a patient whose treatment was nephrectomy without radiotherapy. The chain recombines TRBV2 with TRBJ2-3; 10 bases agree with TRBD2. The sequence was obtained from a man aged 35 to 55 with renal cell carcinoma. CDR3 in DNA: TGTGCCAGCAACTCGGGACTAGCGAGAACAGATACGCAGTATTTT. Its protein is CASNSGLARTDTQYF.